Each of the 6 T cell receptor beta chains below was sequenced from the same sample in a study of blood T cells in healthy people across ages. The second PCR ran roughly 6 to 11 cycles with a sample-barcoded 5' primer and J-beta primers. TCRdb re-analysed the 5' RACE reads in MiXCR, keeping a single row per CDR3 protein. The sample includes 750,000 to 1,000,000 distinct CDR3 sequences, 29% seen only once; the top ten take about 9.4%. A further study also used this sample, focusing on T cells of mothers and their children.

The specimen was blood. These receptors all stem from a woman in her thirties or forties in good health.

This clonotype was seen only a few times. J is TRBJ2-7 and V is TRBV2; weak D call: TRBD2 (6 bases). The CDR3 sequence is 14 residues long. From germline, CDR1 is SNHLY and CDR2 FYNNEI. Trimming cost V 4 bases and J 4 bases, with 14 bases left between them. The CDR3 sequence is CASSVGSGEYEQYF. The CDR3 DNA reads TGTGCCAGCAGTGTGGGTAGCGGAGAGTACGAGCAGTACTTC. Variable domain in full (rest from reference TRBV2 and TRBJ2-7): EPEVTQTPSHQVTQMGQEVILRCVPISNHLYFYWYRQILGQKVEFLVSFYNNEISEKSEIFDDQFSVERPDGSNFTLKIRSTKLEDSAMYFCASSVGSGEYEQYFGPGTRLTVT.

This clonotype was seen a few times. The DNA for the CDR3 is TGTGCCAGCAGCCCGCGGACCCGTGGTACTGAAGCTTTCTTT. It codes for CASSPRTRGTEAFF. V gene TRBV11-1 combines with J gene TRBJ1-1; D is unresolved. Trimming shortened V by 5 bases and J by 5 bases, and 15 bases separated the two germline ends. The CDR3 has 14 amino acids. Germline values: CDR1 SGHAT, CDR2 FQDESV (reference sequence).

This chain uses TRBV2 with TRBJ2-1; TRBD2 matches at 12 bases. The closer fit of TRBJ2-7 to the DNA end suggests the J call may be wrong. The CDR3 is 14 amino acids. CDR1 SNHLY and CDR2 FYNNEI come from the germline V gene. CDR3 region: CASSTGLAGNEQYF. The CDR3 nucleotides read TGTGCCAGTTCAACGGGACTAGCGGGTAATGAGCAGTACTTC.

The chain couples TRBV5-1 to TRBJ2-1, with D unclear. This CDR3 has 16 amino acids. Per germline, CDR1 SGHRS and CDR2 YFSETQ. Trimming left V 1 base short and J 1 base short, with 12 bases between. CDR3 sequence reads: CASSLLVEFSYNEQFF. The CDR3 nucleotides are TGCGCCAGCAGCTTGTTAGTGGAGTTTTCCTACAATGAGCAGTTCTTC.

Points on this clonotype: Since a much larger clone is just one base distant, this may be a read error. This rearrangement joins TRBV12-3 or TRBV12-4 to TRBJ2-5; 9 bases are a match to TRBD2. The length of the CDR3 is 16 residues. V shed 2 bases and J 11 bases; nucleotides not matched to a gene: 15. The CDR3 nucleotides are TGTGCCAGCAGTTTATTTCCTGAGCGGGGGGTCAATGAGCAGTACTTC. Protein: CASSLFPERGVNEQYF.

Turning to this clonotype: This clone may be a read error of a much larger clone one base away. In nucleotides, the CDR3 is TGTGCCAGCAGTTTCGGGGAGGGATGTGGCTACACCTTC. Translation gives CASSFGEGCGYTF. This chain connects TRBV12-3 or TRBV12-4 to TRBJ1-2, with unresolved D. The CDR3 sequence is 13 residues long. V lost 3 bases to trimming and J lost 7 bases, with 12 bases between them.